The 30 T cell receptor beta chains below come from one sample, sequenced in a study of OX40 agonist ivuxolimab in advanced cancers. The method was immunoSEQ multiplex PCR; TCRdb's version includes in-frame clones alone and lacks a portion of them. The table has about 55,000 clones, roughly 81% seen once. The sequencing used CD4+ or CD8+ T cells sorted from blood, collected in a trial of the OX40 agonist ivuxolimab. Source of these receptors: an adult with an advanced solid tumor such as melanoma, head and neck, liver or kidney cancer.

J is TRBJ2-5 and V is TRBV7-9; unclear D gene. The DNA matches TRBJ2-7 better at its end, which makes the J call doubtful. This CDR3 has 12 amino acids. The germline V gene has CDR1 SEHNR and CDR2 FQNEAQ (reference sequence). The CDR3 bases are TGTGCCAGCAGCCCTTCCTCCTACGAGCAGTACTTC. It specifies CASSPSSYEQYF.

The chain's CDR3 is CASSEGFHQPQHF. The CDR3 nucleotides are TGTGCCAGCAGTGAAGGCTTCCATCAGCCCCAGCATTTT. The chain joins TRBV6-1 to TRBJ1-5, with no clear D. The CDR3 runs 13 residues. Trimming left V 1 base short and J 5 bases short, with 6 bases between. The germline V gene encodes CDR1 MNHNS and CDR2 SASEGT.

CDR3 sequence: CASSLGSPLQETQYF. DNA for the CDR3: TGTGCCAGCAGTCTGGGTTCTCCGCTCCAAGAGACCCAGTACTTC. The rearrangement joins TRBV28 to TRBJ2-5; the D is unclear. This CDR3 comprises 15 residues. V was trimmed by 5 bases and J by 1 base, leaving 14 bases between them. Germline CDR1 MDHEN, CDR2 SYDVKM.

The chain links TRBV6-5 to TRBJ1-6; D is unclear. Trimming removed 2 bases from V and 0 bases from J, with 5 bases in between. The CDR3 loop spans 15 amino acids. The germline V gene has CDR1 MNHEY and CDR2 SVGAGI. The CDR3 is CASSYESSYNSPLHF. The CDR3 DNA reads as TGTGCCAGCAGTTACGAAAGCTCCTATAATTCACCCCTCCACTTT.

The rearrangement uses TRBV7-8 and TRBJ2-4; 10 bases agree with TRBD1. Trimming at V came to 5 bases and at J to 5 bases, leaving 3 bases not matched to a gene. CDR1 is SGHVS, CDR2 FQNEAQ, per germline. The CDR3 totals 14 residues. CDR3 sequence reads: CASSRTGGENIQYF. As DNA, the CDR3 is TGTGCCAGCAGCAGGACAGGGGGTGAAAACATTCAGTACTTC.

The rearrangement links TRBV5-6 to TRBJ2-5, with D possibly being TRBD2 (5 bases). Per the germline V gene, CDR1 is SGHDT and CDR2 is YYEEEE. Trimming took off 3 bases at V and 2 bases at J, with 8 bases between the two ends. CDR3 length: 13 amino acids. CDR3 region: CASSSGFQETQYF. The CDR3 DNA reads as TGTGCCAGCAGCTCGGGATTTCAAGAGACCCAGTACTTC.

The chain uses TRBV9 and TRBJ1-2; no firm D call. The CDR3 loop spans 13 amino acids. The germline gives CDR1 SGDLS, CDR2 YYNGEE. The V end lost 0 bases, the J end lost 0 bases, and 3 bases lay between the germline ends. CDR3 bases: TGTGCCAGCAGCGTAGGGGCTAACTATGGCTACACCTTC. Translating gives CASSVGANYGYTF.

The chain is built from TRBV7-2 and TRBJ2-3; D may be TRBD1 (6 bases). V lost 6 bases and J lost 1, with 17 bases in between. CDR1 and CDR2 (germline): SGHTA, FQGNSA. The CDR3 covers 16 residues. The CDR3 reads CASSFDTRGGTDTQYF. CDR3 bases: TGTGCCAGCAGTTTTGACACCAGGGGAGGCACAGATACGCAGTATTTT.

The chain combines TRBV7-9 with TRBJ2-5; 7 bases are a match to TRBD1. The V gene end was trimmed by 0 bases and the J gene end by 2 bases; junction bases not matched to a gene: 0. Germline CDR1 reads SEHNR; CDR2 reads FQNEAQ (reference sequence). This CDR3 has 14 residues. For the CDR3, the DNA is TGTGCCAGCAGCTTAGCGACAGGGCAAGAGACCCAGTACTTC. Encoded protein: CASSLATGQETQYF. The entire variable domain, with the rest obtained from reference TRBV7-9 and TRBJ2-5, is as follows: DTGVSQNPRHKITKRGQNVTFRCDPISEHNRLYWYRQTLGQGPEFLTYFQNEAQLEKSRLLSDRFSAERPKGSFSTLEIQRTEQGDSAMYLCASSLATGQETQYFGPGTRLLVL.

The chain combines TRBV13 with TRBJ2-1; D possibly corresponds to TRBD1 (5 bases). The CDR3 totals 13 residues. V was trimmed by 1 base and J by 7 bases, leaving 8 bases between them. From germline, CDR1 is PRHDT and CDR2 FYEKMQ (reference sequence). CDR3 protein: CASSLAQGNEQFF. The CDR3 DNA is TGTGCCAGCAGCTTAGCCCAGGGTAATGAGCAGTTCTTC.

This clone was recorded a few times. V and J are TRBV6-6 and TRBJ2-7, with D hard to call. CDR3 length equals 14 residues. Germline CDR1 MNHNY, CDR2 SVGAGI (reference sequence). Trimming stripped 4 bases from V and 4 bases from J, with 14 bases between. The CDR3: CASSFGPGGYEQYF. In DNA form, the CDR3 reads TGTGCCAGCAGTTTCGGCCCAGGCGGTTACGAGCAGTACTTC.

For the CDR3, the DNA is TGTGCCAGCTCACCACCGGGACAGGGGATATACGATGAGCAGTTCTTC. Protein sequence: CASSPPGQGIYDEQFF. The genes are TRBV18 and TRBJ2-1; 10 bases line up with TRBD1. The trim removed 0 bases at V and 8 bases at J, leaving 7 bases unmatched. CDR1 and CDR2 (germline): KGHSH, LQKENI. There are 16 residues in the CDR3.

CDR3 nucleotides: TGTGCCAGCAGTGAATACGCAGAGGGATCAGGCTCCTACGAGCAGTACTTC. Translating gives CASSEYAEGSGSYEQYF. V gene TRBV25-1 combines with J gene TRBJ2-7, with TRBD2 as a possible D gene (5 bases). Between the trimmed V and J ends, which lost 0 bases and 0 bases, there was a span of 15 bases. Germline lookup yields CDR1 MGHDK and CDR2 SYGVNS. CDR3 length: 17 amino acids.

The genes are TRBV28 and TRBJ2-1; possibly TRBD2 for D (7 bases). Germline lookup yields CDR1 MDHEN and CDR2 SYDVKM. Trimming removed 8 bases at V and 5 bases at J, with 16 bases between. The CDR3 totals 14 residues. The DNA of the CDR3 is TGTGCCAGCTCCTTAGGGGAGGGGGACAATGAGCAGTTCTTC. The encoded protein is CASSLGEGDNEQFF.

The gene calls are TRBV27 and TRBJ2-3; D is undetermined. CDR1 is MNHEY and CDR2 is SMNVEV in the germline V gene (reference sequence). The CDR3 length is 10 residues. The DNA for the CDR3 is TGTGAGACGAAAGGAGATACGCAGTATTTT. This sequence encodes CETKGDTQYF.

CDR3: CASSLGDTGEQYF. In DNA, the CDR3 is TGCGCCAGCAGCTTGGGGGATACAGGCGAGCAGTACTTC. This chain uses TRBV5-1 with TRBJ2-7, with D perhaps matching TRBD1 (5 bases). V lost 0 bases and J 6 bases, leaving 10 bases between the germline ends. Germline values: CDR1 SGHRS, CDR2 YFSETQ. The CDR3 is made up of 13 amino acids.

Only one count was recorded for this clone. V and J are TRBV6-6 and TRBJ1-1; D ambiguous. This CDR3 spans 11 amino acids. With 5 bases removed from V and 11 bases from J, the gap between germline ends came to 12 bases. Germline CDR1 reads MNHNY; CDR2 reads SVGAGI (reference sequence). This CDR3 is CASSDLERAFF. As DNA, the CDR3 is TGTGCCAGCAGTGACCTCGAGAGGGCTTTCTTT.

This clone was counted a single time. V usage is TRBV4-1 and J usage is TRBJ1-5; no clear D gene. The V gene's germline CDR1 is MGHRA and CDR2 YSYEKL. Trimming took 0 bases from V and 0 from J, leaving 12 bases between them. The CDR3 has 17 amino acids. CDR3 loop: CASSQDLSGYSNQPQHF. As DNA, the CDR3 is TGCGCCAGCAGCCAAGATCTTAGCGGTTATAGCAATCAGCCCCAGCATTTT.

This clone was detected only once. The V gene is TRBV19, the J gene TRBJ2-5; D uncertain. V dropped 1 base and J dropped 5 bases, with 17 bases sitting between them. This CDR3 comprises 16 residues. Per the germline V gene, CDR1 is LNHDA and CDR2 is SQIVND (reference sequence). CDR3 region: CASSIGASSIVETQYF. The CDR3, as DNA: TGTGCCAGTAGTATAGGGGCTAGTAGTATAGTGGAGACCCAGTACTTC.

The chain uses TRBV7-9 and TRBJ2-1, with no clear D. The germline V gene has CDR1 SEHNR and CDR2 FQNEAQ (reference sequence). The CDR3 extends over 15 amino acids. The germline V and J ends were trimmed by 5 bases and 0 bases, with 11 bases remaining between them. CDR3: CASSPGRSSYNEQFF. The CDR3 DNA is TGTGCCAGCAGCCCCGGGCGAAGCTCCTACAATGAGCAGTTCTTC.

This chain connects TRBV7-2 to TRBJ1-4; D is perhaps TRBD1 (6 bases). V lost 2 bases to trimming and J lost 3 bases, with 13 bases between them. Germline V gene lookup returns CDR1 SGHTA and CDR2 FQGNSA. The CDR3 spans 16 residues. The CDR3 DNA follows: TGTGCCAGCAGCTTAAGACAGGTTCTGTCTAATGAAAAACTGTTTTTT. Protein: CASSLRQVLSNEKLFF.

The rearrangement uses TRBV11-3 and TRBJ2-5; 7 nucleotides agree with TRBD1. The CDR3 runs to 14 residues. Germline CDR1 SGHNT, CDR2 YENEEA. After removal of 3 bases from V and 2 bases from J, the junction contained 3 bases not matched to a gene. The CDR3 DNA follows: TGTGCCAGCAGCTTGGGGACAGCTCAAGAGACCCAGTACTTC. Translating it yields CASSLGTAQETQYF.

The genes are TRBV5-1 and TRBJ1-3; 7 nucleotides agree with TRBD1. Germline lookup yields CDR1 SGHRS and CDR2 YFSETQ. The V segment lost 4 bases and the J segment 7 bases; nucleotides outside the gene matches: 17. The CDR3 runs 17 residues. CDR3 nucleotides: TGCGCCAGCAGCCGAGGGACAGATGATCGAATTGAGAACACCATATATTTT. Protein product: CASSRGTDDRIENTIYF.

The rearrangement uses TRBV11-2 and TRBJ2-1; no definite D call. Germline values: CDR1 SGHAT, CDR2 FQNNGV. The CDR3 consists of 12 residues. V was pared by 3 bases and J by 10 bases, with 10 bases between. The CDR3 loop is CASSFLPQEQFF. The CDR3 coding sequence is TGTGCCAGCAGCTTCCTCCCCCAAGAGCAGTTCTTC.

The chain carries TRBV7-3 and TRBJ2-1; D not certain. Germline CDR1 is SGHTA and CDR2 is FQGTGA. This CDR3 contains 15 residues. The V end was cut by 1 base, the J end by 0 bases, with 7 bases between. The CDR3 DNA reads TGTGCCAGCAGCTTAAGGTTAGCCTCCTACAATGAGCAGTTCTTC. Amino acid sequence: CASSLRLASYNEQFF.

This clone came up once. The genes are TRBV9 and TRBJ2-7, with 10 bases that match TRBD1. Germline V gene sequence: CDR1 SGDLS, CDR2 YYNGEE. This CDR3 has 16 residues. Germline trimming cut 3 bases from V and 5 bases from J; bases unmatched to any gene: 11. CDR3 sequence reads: CASSAHTTGGKNEQYF. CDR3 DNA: TGTGCCAGCAGCGCACATACGACAGGGGGCAAGAACGAGCAGTACTTC.

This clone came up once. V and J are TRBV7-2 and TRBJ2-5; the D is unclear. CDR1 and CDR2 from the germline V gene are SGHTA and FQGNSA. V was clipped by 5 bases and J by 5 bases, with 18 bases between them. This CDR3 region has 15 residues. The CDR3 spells CASSPPPRMGETQYF. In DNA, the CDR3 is TGTGCCAGCAGCCCGCCCCCTCGGATGGGGGAGACCCAGTACTTC. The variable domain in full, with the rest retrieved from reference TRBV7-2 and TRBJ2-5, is GAGVSQSPSNKVTEKGKDVELRCDPISGHTALYWYRQSLGQGLEFLIYFQGNSAPDKSGLPSDRFSAERTGGSVSTLTIQRTQQEDSAVYLCASSPPPRMGETQYFGPGTRLLVL.

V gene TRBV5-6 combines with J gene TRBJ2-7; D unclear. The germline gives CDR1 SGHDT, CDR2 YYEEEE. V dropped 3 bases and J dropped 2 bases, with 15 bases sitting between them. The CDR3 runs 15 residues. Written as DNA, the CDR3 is TGTGCCAGCAGCTCGTCCCTCAGAGTGACCTACGAGCAGTACTTC. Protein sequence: CASSSSLRVTYEQYF.

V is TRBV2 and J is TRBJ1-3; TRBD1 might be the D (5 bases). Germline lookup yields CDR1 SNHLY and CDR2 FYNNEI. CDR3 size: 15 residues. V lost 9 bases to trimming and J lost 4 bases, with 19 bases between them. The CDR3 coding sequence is TGTGCCAGTACCGGGACGCTCTTCAGGGGAAACACCATATATTTT. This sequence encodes CASTGTLFRGNTIYF.

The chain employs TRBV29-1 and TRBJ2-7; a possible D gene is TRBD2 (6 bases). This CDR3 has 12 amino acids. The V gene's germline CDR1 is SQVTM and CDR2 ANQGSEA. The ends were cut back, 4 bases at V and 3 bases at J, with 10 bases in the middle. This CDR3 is CSVVAALYEQYF. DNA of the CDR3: TGCAGCGTTGTAGCGGCTCTCTACGAGCAGTACTTC.